This paragraph covers one TCR beta chain sequence. This entry comes from a study of OX40 agonist ivuxolimab in advanced cancers. The CDR3 has 10 residues. Germline CDR1 is SGDLS and CDR2 is YYNGEE. The germline V and J ends were trimmed by 0 bases and 6 bases, with 1 base remaining between them. Generated by immunoSEQ multiplex PCR, the TCRdb table keeps only in-frame clones and is missing some. Of 85,000 to 100,000 clones listed, roughly 94% are singletons. The chain combines TRBV9 with TRBJ2-7; D not resolved. The sample here was CD4+ or CD8+ T cells sorted from blood, taken in a trial of the OX40 agonist ivuxolimab. The receptor was derived from an adult with an advanced solid tumor such as melanoma, head and neck, liver or kidney cancer. CDR3 DNA sequence: TGTGCCAGCAGCGTAGCCGAGCAGTACTTC. Encoded protein: CASSVAEQYF. Based on the CDR3 plus reference TRBV9 and TRBJ2-7, the full variable domain is DSGVTQTPKHLITATGQRVTLRCSPRSGDLSVYWYQQSLDQGLQFLIQYYNGEERAKGNILERFSAQQFPDLHSELNLSSLELGDSALYFCASSVAEQYFGPGTRLTVT.